A selection of T cell receptor beta chains follows, all from one sample in a study of T cell repertoires in cytomegalovirus infection. TCRdb re-analysed the reads in MiXCR, keeping a single row per CDR3 protein. The sample contains about 500,000 distinct CDR3 sequences, more than 30% of which appear only once. These receptors have no identified antigens. This specimen consisted of cultured PBMCs, obtained from culture after CMV antigen stimulation. These receptors were taken from a human donor in good health (CMV status not recorded). Some clones in this sample may be carry-over from other donors' samples. Each CDR3 is given with its conserved first and last residue. D genes are given only for firm matches. Where a row states a size, it is once, few, many or the class of an expanded clone; other rows omit it.

TRBV15	TRBJ2-1	TRBD2	NA	CATSRGRSGSYNEQFF	TGTGCCACCAGCAGAGGCAGGAGCGGGAGCTACAATGAGCAGTTCTTC
TRBV28	TRBJ1-2	NA	NA	CASSPPDTSPGGYTF	TGTGCCAGCAGTCCCCCGGACACCTCCCCTGGTGGCTACACCTTC
TRBV12-3/TRBV12-4	TRBJ1-5	NA	few	CASSSQAYNQPQHF	TGTGCCAGCAGTTCACAGGCTTACAATCAGCCCCAGCATTTT
TRBV7-9	TRBJ2-1	NA	NA	CASSSSGMTRNEQFF	TGTGCCAGCAGCTCGTCCGGGATGACGCGCAATGAGCAGTTCTTC
TRBV4-1	TRBJ1-1	NA	NA	CASSQEPEKGDTEAFF	TGCGCCAGCAGCCAAGAACCCGAGAAGGGGGACACTGAAGCTTTCTTT
TRBV28	TRBJ2-1	NA	NA	CASSLVTTVNEQFF	TGTGCCAGCAGTTTAGTGACTACCGTTAATGAGCAGTTCTTC
TRBV29-1	TRBJ1-1	NA	few	CSVEDTGQNTEAFF	TGCAGCGTTGAAGATACGGGACAGAACACTGAAGCTTTCTTT
TRBV19	TRBJ2-2	NA	NA	CASSLRDAGELFF	TGTGCCAGTAGTCTCAGGGACGCCGGGGAGCTGTTTTTT
TRBV30	TRBJ2-3	NA	NA	CAWSVLEYTQYF	TGTGCCTGGAGTGTATTGGAGTATACGCAGTATTTT
TRBV4-3	TRBJ1-4	NA	NA	CASSPTGTRTLNEKLFF	TGCGCCAGCAGTCCTACAGGCACCCGAACACTTAATGAAAAACTGTTTTTT
TRBV28	TRBJ2-3	NA	few	CASSLTGIDTQYF	TGTGCCAGCAGTTTGACCGGGATTGATACGCAGTATTTT
TRBV19	TRBJ2-3	NA	NA	CASSIFHGDTQYF	TGTGCCAGTAGTATTTTTCACGGGGATACGCAGTATTTT
TRBV4-2	TRBJ2-1	TRBD2	NA	CASAAGTSGNNEQFF	TGTGCCAGCGCGGCCGGGACTAGCGGGAACAATGAGCAGTTCTTC
TRBV18	TRBJ2-6	TRBD1	few	CASSPQTGTGNSGANVLTF	TGTGCCAGCTCACCCCAAACGGGGACAGGCAACTCTGGGGCCAACGTCCTGACTTTC
TRBV14	TRBJ2-4	NA	NA	CASSQVKGWLAKNIQYF	TGTGCCAGCAGCCAAGTTAAGGGTTGGTTGGCCAAAAACATTCAGTACTTC
TRBV28	TRBJ2-5	TRBD2	NA	CASSGTGTSQETQYF	TGTGCCAGCAGTGGTACCGGGACTAGCCAAGAGACCCAGTACTTC
TRBV18	TRBJ1-2	NA	few	CASSPQGSGYGYTF	TGTGCCAGCTCACCACAGGGATCGGGCTATGGCTACACCTTC
TRBV5-6	TRBJ2-1	TRBD1	NA	CASSSRTGGNYNEQFF	TGTGCCAGCAGCTCGCGGACAGGGGGAAACTACAATGAGCAGTTCTTC
TRBV7-2	TRBJ1-4	TRBD1	NA	CASRRGQARLEKLFF	TGTGCCAGCAGACGTGGACAGGCCCGGCTTGAAAAACTGTTTTTT
TRBV7-8	TRBJ2-5	NA	few	CASSPYLGETQYF	TGTGCCAGCAGCCCCTATTTAGGAGAGACCCAGTACTTC
TRBV28	TRBJ1-4	TRBD1	NA	CASSLSVGTGKEKLFF	TGTGCCAGCAGTTTATCGGTAGGGACAGGAAAAGAAAAACTGTTTTTT
TRBV7-2	TRBJ2-3	TRBD2	many	CASSLALAGAGTDTQYF	TGTGCCAGCAGCTTAGCACTAGCGGGAGCTGGCACAGATACGCAGTATTTT
TRBV19	TRBJ1-1	NA	NA	CASSGSAGVSEAFF	TGTGCCAGTAGTGGCTCGGCAGGGGTTTCTGAAGCTTTCTTT
TRBV10-2	TRBJ1-1	TRBD1	NA	CASRTGRTEAFF	TGCGCCAGCAGGACAGGGAGGACTGAAGCTTTCTTT
TRBV6-2/TRBV6-3	TRBJ2-1	TRBD2	few	CASRLGTIAGGYNEQFF	TGTGCCAGCCGCCTAGGGACTATAGCGGGAGGCTACAATGAGCAGTTCTTC
TRBV5-4	TRBJ1-2	NA	NA	CASSLDSADYGYTF	TGTGCCAGCAGCTTGGATTCCGCAGACTATGGCTACACCTTC
TRBV20-1	TRBJ1-1	NA	few	CSAPLDSGKAFF	TGCAGTGCTCCCCTCGACAGTGGGAAAGCTTTCTTT
TRBV18	TRBJ2-1	NA	once	CASSPNFNYYNEQFF	TGTGCCAGCTCACCGAACTTCAATTACTACAATGAGCAGTTCTTC
TRBV4-1	TRBJ2-1	TRBD2	NA	CASSQEGGGRGEQFF	TGCGCCAGCAGCCAAGAGGGGGGAGGGCGGGGTGAGCAGTTCTTC
TRBV10-2	TRBJ2-1	TRBD2	NA	CASSDSGTSGSNEQFF	TGCGCCAGCAGTGATTCGGGGACTAGCGGGAGCAATGAGCAGTTCTTC
TRBV2	TRBJ2-3	NA	NA	CASSGTTLRNTQYF	TGTGCCAGCAGTGGGACTACTCTTCGGAATACGCAGTATTTT
TRBV10-2	TRBJ2-3	NA	NA	CASSDGTRTSTDTQYF	TGCGCCAGCAGTGATGGGACAAGGACTAGCACAGATACGCAGTATTTT
TRBV5-1	TRBJ2-1	TRBD1	NA	CASSSPGQGAWGSYNEQFF	TGCGCCAGCAGCTCGCCCGGACAGGGGGCGTGGGGCTCCTACAATGAGCAGTTCTTC
TRBV4-1	TRBJ2-2	NA	once	CASSQDPQGGMSTGELFF	TGCGCCAGCAGCCAAGATCCCCAGGGGGGGATGAGCACCGGGGAGCTGTTTTTT
TRBV28	TRBJ2-1	TRBD2	NA	CASSFQALRERTYNEQFF	TGTGCCAGCAGTTTCCAGGCTTTGCGGGAGCGTACCTACAATGAGCAGTTCTTC
TRBV29-1	TRBJ2-7	NA	NA	CSAGRDNYEQYF	TGCAGCGCTGGCCGGGACAACTACGAGCAGTACTTC
TRBV6-2/TRBV6-3	TRBJ2-6	TRBD2	few	CASSYSKLSGTVLSGANVLTF	TGTGCCAGCAGTTACTCGAAGTTAAGCGGGACGGTTCTCTCTGGGGCCAACGTCCTGACTTTC
TRBV7-2	TRBJ2-5	NA	many	CASSPLRETQYF	TGTGCCAGCAGCCCTCTGCGCGAGACCCAGTACTTC
TRBV11-3	TRBJ2-2	NA	NA	CASSLDGENTGELFF	TGTGCCAGCAGCTTAGACGGAGAGAACACCGGGGAGCTGTTTTTT
TRBV7-2	TRBJ2-3	NA	few	CASSQGNTQYF	TGTGCCAGCAGCCAGGGAAATACGCAGTATTTT
TRBV2	TRBJ2-2	TRBD2	few	CASRERTSGSPNTGELFF	TGTGCCAGCAGGGAGAGGACTAGCGGGAGCCCCAACACCGGGGAGCTGTTTTTT
TRBV28	TRBJ2-7	NA	NA	CASSLPHSYEQYF	TGTGCCAGCAGTTTACCCCATTCCTACGAGCAGTACTTC
TRBV7-2	TRBJ2-1	NA	many	CASSLALFSSYNEQFF	TGTGCCAGCAGCTTAGCCCTTTTCAGCTCCTACAATGAGCAGTTCTTC
TRBV6-2/TRBV6-3	TRBJ1-1	TRBD1	few	CASSPDRGADTEAFF	TGTGCCAGCAGCCCCGACAGGGGGGCTGACACTGAAGCTTTCTTT
TRBV9	TRBJ1-6	NA	few	CASSVELRAESSPLHF	TGTGCCAGCAGCGTAGAACTTCGGGCGGAGTCTTCACCCCTCCACTTT
TRBV19	TRBJ1-1	NA	few	CASSITGRNTEAFF	TGTGCCAGTAGTATCACAGGGCGGAACACTGAAGCTTTCTTT
TRBV7-3	TRBJ2-5	NA	NA	CASSRDRPEETQYF	TGTGCCAGCAGCCGCGACAGGCCAGAAGAGACCCAGTACTTC
TRBV6-5	TRBJ2-5	NA	NA	CASSSLRVSREETQYF	TGTGCCAGCAGTTCCCTCAGGGTGTCCAGGGAAGAGACCCAGTACTTC
TRBV7-2	TRBJ1-1	NA	many	CASSLADRNTEAFF	TGTGCCAGCAGCTTAGCGGACCGGAACACTGAAGCTTTCTTT